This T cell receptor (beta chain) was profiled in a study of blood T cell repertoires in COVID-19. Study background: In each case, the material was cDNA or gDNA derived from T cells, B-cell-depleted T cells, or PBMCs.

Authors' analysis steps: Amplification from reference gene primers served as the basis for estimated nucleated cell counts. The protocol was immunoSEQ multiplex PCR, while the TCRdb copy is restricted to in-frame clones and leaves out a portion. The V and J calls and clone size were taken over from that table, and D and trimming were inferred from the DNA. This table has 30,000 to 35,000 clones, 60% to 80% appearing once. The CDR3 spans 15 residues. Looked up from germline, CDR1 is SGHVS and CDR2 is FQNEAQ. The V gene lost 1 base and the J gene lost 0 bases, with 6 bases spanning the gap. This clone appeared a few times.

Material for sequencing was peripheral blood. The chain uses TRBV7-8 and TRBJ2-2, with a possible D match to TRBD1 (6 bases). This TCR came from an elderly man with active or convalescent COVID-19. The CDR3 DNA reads TGTGCCAGCAGCTTAGGACAGGCGAACACCGGGGAGCTGTTTTTT. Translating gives CASSLGQANTGELFF.